Listed below are T cell receptor beta chains from one sample, sequenced in a study of T cell changes during pregnancy in multiple sclerosis. Only in-frame clones appear in the TCRdb table, and some are missing; sequencing was by immunoSEQ multiplex PCR. Of 40,000 or so clones listed, more than 75% are singletons. Sequences were derived from CD8+ T cells from peripheral blood mononuclear cells, sampled in the third trimester of pregnancy. Every receptor here comes from a female donor with multiple sclerosis, enrolled in a pregnancy study. Both conserved end residues are part of each CDR3. The order of the fields is D gene, J gene, V gene, clone size, CDR3 protein, CDR3 DNA. A D gene is named only where the DNA matches it firmly. The size of a clone is reported for some rows only, either as once, few or many, or as a class for expanded clones.

d_call: .; j_call: TRBJ1-6; v_call: TRBV4-1; clone_size: .; cdr3_aa: CASSLNIGEGNSPLHF; cdr3_nt: TGCGCCAGCAGCCTAAATATCGGGGAGGGCAATTCACCCCTCCACTTT
d_call: TRBD1; j_call: TRBJ1-2; v_call: TRBV30; clone_size: once; cdr3_aa: CAWSAPGTDYGYTF; cdr3_nt: TGTGCCTGGAGTGCCCCCGGGACAGACTATGGCTACACCTTC
d_call: TRBD1; j_call: TRBJ1-1; v_call: TRBV4-1; clone_size: .; cdr3_aa: CASSQGPQGGTEAFF; cdr3_nt: TGCGCCAGCAGCCAAGGGCCACAGGGGGGTACTGAAGCTTTCTTT
d_call: .; j_call: TRBJ2-1; v_call: TRBV27; clone_size: .; cdr3_aa: CASGVVGGNEQFF; cdr3_nt: TGTGCCAGCGGGGTGGTAGGGGGCAATGAGCAGTTCTTC
d_call: TRBD1; j_call: TRBJ2-1; v_call: TRBV15; clone_size: .; cdr3_aa: CATSTTTGGGYNEQFF; cdr3_nt: TGTGCCACCAGCACGACGACAGGGGGCGGATACAATGAGCAGTTCTTC
d_call: .; j_call: TRBJ1-2; v_call: TRBV29-1; clone_size: few; cdr3_aa: CSVEGQGSGYTF; cdr3_nt: TGCAGCGTTGAAGGGCAGGGGAGCGGCTACACCTTC
d_call: .; j_call: TRBJ1-1; v_call: TRBV2; clone_size: .; cdr3_aa: CASSLQVSEAFF; cdr3_nt: TGTGCCAGCAGCCTACAGGTGTCTGAAGCTTTCTTT
d_call: TRBD1; j_call: TRBJ1-5; v_call: TRBV6-4; clone_size: .; cdr3_aa: CASSTGERQPQHF; cdr3_nt: TGTGCCAGCAGTACAGGGGAAAGGCAGCCCCAGCATTTT
d_call: TRBD1; j_call: TRBJ2-7; v_call: TRBV4-1; clone_size: .; cdr3_aa: CASSDGQGHEQYF; cdr3_nt: TGCGCCAGCAGCGACGGACAGGGGCACGAGCAGTACTTC
d_call: TRBD2; j_call: TRBJ2-7; v_call: TRBV28; clone_size: .; cdr3_aa: CASTTGGFGAYEQYF; cdr3_nt: TGTGCCAGCACCACGGGAGGGTTTGGGGCCTACGAGCAGTACTTC
d_call: .; j_call: TRBJ2-7; v_call: TRBV7-8; clone_size: .; cdr3_aa: CATVPGLLPEVAYEQYF; cdr3_nt: TGTGCCACCGTACCGGGATTACTTCCAGAAGTGGCCTACGAGCAGTACTTC
d_call: TRBD2; j_call: TRBJ2-7; v_call: TRBV6-1; clone_size: .; cdr3_aa: CASSEAIWVRGDF; cdr3_nt: TGTGCCAGCAGTGAAGCGATTTGGGTTCGGGGGGACTTC
d_call: .; j_call: TRBJ1-3; v_call: TRBV28; clone_size: .; cdr3_aa: CASSSPFSGNTIYF; cdr3_nt: TGTGCCAGCAGTTCTCCCTTCTCCGGAAACACCATATATTTT
d_call: .; j_call: TRBJ2-7; v_call: TRBV6-1; clone_size: .; cdr3_aa: CASGWSSYEQYF; cdr3_nt: TGTGCCAGCGGCTGGAGCTCCTACGAGCAGTACTTC
d_call: TRBD2; j_call: TRBJ2-3; v_call: TRBV6-4; clone_size: .; cdr3_aa: CASSELAGGKDTQYF; cdr3_nt: TGTGCCAGCAGTGAACTAGCGGGGGGTAAGGATACGCAGTATTTT
d_call: .; j_call: TRBJ2-7; v_call: TRBV2; clone_size: .; cdr3_aa: CASSESGNYEQYF; cdr3_nt: TGTGCCAGCAGTGAATCAGGTAACTACGAGCAGTACTTC
d_call: TRBD2; j_call: TRBJ2-1; v_call: TRBV7-8; clone_size: once; cdr3_aa: CASSASWAGGSYNEQFF; cdr3_nt: TGTGCCAGCAGCGCGTCGTGGGCGGGGGGCTCGTACAATGAGCAGTTCTTC
d_call: .; j_call: TRBJ1-3; v_call: TRBV13; clone_size: .; cdr3_aa: CASSSGQSGNTIYF; cdr3_nt: TGTGCCAGCAGCTCAGGACAGTCTGGAAACACCATATATTTT
d_call: .; j_call: TRBJ1-4; v_call: TRBV4-1; clone_size: .; cdr3_aa: CASSQVQGSEKLFF; cdr3_nt: TGCGCCAGCAGCCAAGTGCAGGGTAGTGAAAAACTGTTTTTT
d_call: TRBD2; j_call: TRBJ2-2; v_call: TRBV10-1; clone_size: .; cdr3_aa: CASSEAAVLRGDTGELFF; cdr3_nt: TGCGCCAGCAGTGAGGCGGCGGTCTTACGGGGGGACACCGGGGAGCTGTTTTTT
d_call: .; j_call: TRBJ2-5; v_call: TRBV7-9; clone_size: .; cdr3_aa: CASSRRAPGATQYF; cdr3_nt: TGTGCCAGCAGCCGTCGAGCCCCTGGGGCGACCCAGTACTTC
d_call: TRBD1; j_call: TRBJ2-7; v_call: TRBV13; clone_size: .; cdr3_aa: CASSLGQGALEQYF; cdr3_nt: TGTGCCAGCAGCTTGGGACAGGGGGCGCTCGAGCAGTACTTC
d_call: TRBD2; j_call: TRBJ2-1; v_call: TRBV2; clone_size: .; cdr3_aa: CASSESAGGRSEQFF; cdr3_nt: TGTGCCAGCAGTGAGTCAGCGGGGGGGCGAAGTGAGCAGTTCTTC
d_call: TRBD2; j_call: TRBJ2-3; v_call: TRBV9; clone_size: .; cdr3_aa: CASSGIAGATDTQYF; cdr3_nt: TGTGCCAGCAGCGGCATAGCGGGGGCGACAGATACGCAGTATTTT
d_call: .; j_call: TRBJ1-5; v_call: TRBV19; clone_size: .; cdr3_aa: CASSITLRREQPQHF; cdr3_nt: TGTGCCAGTAGTATAACTCTACGGAGGGAGCAGCCCCAGCATTTT
d_call: TRBD1; j_call: TRBJ2-2; v_call: TRBV7-6; clone_size: few; cdr3_aa: CASSTGQGWAGELFF; cdr3_nt: TGTGCCAGCAGCACGGGACAGGGCTGGGCCGGGGAGCTGTTTTTT
d_call: TRBD2; j_call: TRBJ2-1; v_call: TRBV9; clone_size: .; cdr3_aa: CASSVDGLAGDNEQFF; cdr3_nt: TGTGCCAGCAGCGTAGATGGTCTAGCGGGGGACAATGAGCAGTTCTTC
d_call: .; j_call: TRBJ2-7; v_call: TRBV28; clone_size: .; cdr3_aa: CASSLGLAGHYEQYF; cdr3_nt: TGTGCCAGCAGTTTGGGTTTGGCCGGACACTACGAGCAGTACTTC
d_call: TRBD1; j_call: TRBJ1-1; v_call: TRBV4-1; clone_size: many; cdr3_aa: CASRPGQMNTEAFF; cdr3_nt: TGCGCCAGCAGGCCGGGACAGATGAACACTGAAGCTTTCTTT
d_call: TRBD1; j_call: TRBJ1-1; v_call: TRBV7-8; clone_size: .; cdr3_aa: CASSLPTGDSNTEAFF; cdr3_nt: TGTGCCAGCAGCTTACCGACCGGGGACAGTAACACTGAAGCTTTCTTT
d_call: TRBD1; j_call: TRBJ1-1; v_call: TRBV19; clone_size: .; cdr3_aa: CASSTPTGDIDTEAFF; cdr3_nt: TGTGCCAGTAGTACCCCGACAGGGGATATTGACACTGAAGCTTTCTTT
d_call: TRBD1; j_call: TRBJ1-2; v_call: TRBV19; clone_size: .; cdr3_aa: CASSIVGTGNYGYTF; cdr3_nt: TGTGCCAGTAGTATAGTAGGGACAGGCAACTATGGCTACACCTTC
d_call: .; j_call: TRBJ2-1; v_call: TRBV7-8; clone_size: .; cdr3_aa: CASSLAANSYNEQFF; cdr3_nt: TGTGCCAGCAGCTTGGCAGCGAACTCCTACAATGAGCAGTTCTTC
d_call: TRBD1; j_call: TRBJ2-7; v_call: TRBV4-1; clone_size: .; cdr3_aa: CASSRYGTGNYEQYF; cdr3_nt: TGCGCCAGCAGCCGATATGGGACAGGGAATTACGAGCAGTACTTC
d_call: .; j_call: TRBJ2-3; v_call: TRBV13; clone_size: .; cdr3_aa: CASSPPEPRSTDTQYF; cdr3_nt: TGTGCCAGCAGCCCCCCCGAGCCCCGGAGCACAGATACGCAGTATTTT
d_call: .; j_call: TRBJ2-1; v_call: TRBV6-5; clone_size: .; cdr3_aa: CASSYSRGGEQFF; cdr3_nt: TGTGCCAGCAGTTACTCTCGAGGGGGTGAGCAGTTCTTC
d_call: TRBD1; j_call: TRBJ2-7; v_call: TRBV5-3; clone_size: .; cdr3_aa: CARSLEGTGYEQYF; cdr3_nt: TGTGCCAGAAGCTTGGAAGGGACAGGGTACGAGCAGTACTTC
d_call: .; j_call: TRBJ2-7; v_call: TRBV19; clone_size: .; cdr3_aa: CASSIEESYEQYF; cdr3_nt: TGTGCCAGTAGTATAGAGGAGTCCTACGAGCAGTACTTC
d_call: .; j_call: TRBJ1-2; v_call: TRBV28; clone_size: .; cdr3_aa: CASTSGGADGYTF; cdr3_nt: TGTGCCAGCACCTCGGGGGGGGCGGATGGCTACACCTTC
d_call: TRBD1; j_call: TRBJ2-1; v_call: TRBV5-1; clone_size: .; cdr3_aa: CASSSRGQSRGVSEQFF; cdr3_nt: TGCGCCAGCAGCTCCCGGGGACAGTCAAGAGGTGTGAGTGAGCAGTTCTTC
d_call: .; j_call: TRBJ1-1; v_call: TRBV4-1; clone_size: .; cdr3_aa: CASSHKNTEAFF; cdr3_nt: TGCGCCAGCAGCCATAAGAACACTGAAGCTTTCTTT
d_call: .; j_call: TRBJ2-1; v_call: TRBV11-2; clone_size: .; cdr3_aa: CASSLRGRDVDAYNEQFF; cdr3_nt: TGTGCCAGCAGCTTAAGGGGCCGAGATGTGGACGCCTACAATGAGCAGTTCTTC
d_call: .; j_call: TRBJ1-5; v_call: TRBV6-5; clone_size: .; cdr3_aa: CASSHRFYQPQHF; cdr3_nt: TGTGCCAGCAGCCACAGGTTTTATCAGCCCCAGCATTTT
d_call: TRBD1; j_call: TRBJ2-5; v_call: TRBV28; clone_size: .; cdr3_aa: CASSSGQETHQETQYF; cdr3_nt: TGTGCCAGCAGTTCGGGACAGGAGACACATCAAGAGACCCAGTACTTC
d_call: TRBD1; j_call: TRBJ1-4; v_call: TRBV13; clone_size: .; cdr3_aa: CASSSSTGQGMENEKLFF; cdr3_nt: TGTGCCAGCAGCTCTTCGACCGGACAGGGGATGGAAAATGAAAAACTGTTTTTT
d_call: TRBD1; j_call: TRBJ1-4; v_call: TRBV5-4; clone_size: .; cdr3_aa: CASSMRGQGFEKLFF; cdr3_nt: TGTGCCAGCAGCATGCGGGGACAGGGGTTTGAAAAACTGTTTTTT
d_call: TRBD1; j_call: TRBJ1-1; v_call: TRBV2; clone_size: medium-sized; cdr3_aa: CASRVLGTGGSEAFF; cdr3_nt: TGTGCCAGCAGGGTACTAGGGACAGGGGGCTCTGAAGCTTTCTTT
d_call: TRBD1; j_call: TRBJ1-4; v_call: TRBV6-1; clone_size: .; cdr3_aa: CASTGGYEKLFF; cdr3_nt: TGTGCCAGCACAGGGGGCTATGAAAAACTGTTTTTT
d_call: .; j_call: TRBJ1-1; v_call: TRBV6-1; clone_size: .; cdr3_aa: CASSEREGMNTEAFF; cdr3_nt: TGTGCCAGCAGTGAAAGGGAGGGGATGAACACTGAAGCTTTCTTT